This T cell receptor (beta chain) was recorded in a study of T cell changes during pregnancy in multiple sclerosis. Germline assignment: CDR1 SGHRS and CDR2 YFSETQ. V was trimmed by 4 bases and J by 2 bases, leaving 11 bases between them. The CDR3 loop spans 14 amino acids. Assay used: immunoSEQ multiplex PCR; TCRdb lists only in-frame clones, some missing. The repertoire has some 37,000 clones, roughly 91% of them found once; the top ten carry about 0.34%. The origin of this receptor is a female donor in good health, enrolled as a control in a pregnancy study. V is TRBV5-1 and J is TRBJ2-3; D not resolved. The sample here was CD4+ T cells from peripheral blood mononuclear cells, taken after pregnancy. The CDR3 coding sequence is TGCGCCAGCAGCCCAGAACATTCCACAGATACGCAGTATTTT. It codes for CASSPEHSTDTQYF.